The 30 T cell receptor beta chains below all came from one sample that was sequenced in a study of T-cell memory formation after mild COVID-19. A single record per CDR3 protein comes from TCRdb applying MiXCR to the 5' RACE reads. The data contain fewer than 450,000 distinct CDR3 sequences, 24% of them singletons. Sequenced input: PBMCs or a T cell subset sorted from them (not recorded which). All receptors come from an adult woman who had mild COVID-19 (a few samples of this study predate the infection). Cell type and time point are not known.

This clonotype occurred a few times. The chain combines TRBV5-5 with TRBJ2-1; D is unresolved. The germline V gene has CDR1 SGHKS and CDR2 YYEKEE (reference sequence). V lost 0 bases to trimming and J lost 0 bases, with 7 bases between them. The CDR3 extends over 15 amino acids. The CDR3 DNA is TGTGCCAGCAGCTTGGCTATAGGCTCCTACAATGAGCAGTTCTTC. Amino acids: CASSLAIGSYNEQFF.

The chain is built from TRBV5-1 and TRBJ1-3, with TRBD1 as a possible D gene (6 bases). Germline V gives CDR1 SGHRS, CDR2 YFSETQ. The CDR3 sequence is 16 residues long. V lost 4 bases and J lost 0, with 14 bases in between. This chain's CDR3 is CASSANRGASGNTIYF. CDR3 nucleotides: TGCGCCAGCAGCGCTAATAGGGGGGCCTCTGGAAACACCATATATTTT.

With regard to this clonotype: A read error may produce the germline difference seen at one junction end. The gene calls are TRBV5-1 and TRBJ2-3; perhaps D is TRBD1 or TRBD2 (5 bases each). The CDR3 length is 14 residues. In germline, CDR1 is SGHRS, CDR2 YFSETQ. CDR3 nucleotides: TGTGCCAGCAGCTTCGGGACCTCAACGGATACGCAGTATTTT. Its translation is CASSFGTSTDTQYF.

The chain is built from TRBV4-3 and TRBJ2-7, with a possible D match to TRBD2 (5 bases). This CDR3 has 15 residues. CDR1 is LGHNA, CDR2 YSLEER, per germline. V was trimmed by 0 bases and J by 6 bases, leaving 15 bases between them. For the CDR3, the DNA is TGCGCCAGCAGCCAAGAATTTATGAGAGGGAGCGAGCAGTACTTC. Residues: CASSQEFMRGSEQYF.

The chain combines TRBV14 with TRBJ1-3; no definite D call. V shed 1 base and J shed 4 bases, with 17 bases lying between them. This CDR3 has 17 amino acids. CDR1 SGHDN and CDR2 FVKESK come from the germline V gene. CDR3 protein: CASSQATVAWAGNTIYF. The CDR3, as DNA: TGTGCCAGCAGCCAAGCAACGGTGGCCTGGGCCGGAAACACCATATATTTT.

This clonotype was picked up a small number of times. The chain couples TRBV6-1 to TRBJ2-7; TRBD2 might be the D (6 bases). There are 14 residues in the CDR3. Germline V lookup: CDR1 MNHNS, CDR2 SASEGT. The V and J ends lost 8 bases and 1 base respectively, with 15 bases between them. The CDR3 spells CASSAGPVSYEQYF. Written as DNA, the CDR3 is TGTGCCAGCTCGGCGGGGCCGGTGTCCTACGAGCAGTACTTC.

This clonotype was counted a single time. The DNA for the CDR3 is TGTGCCAGCAGTCAGGTTCGACGGGGGCAACAAGAGACCCAGTACTTC. Protein: CASSQVRRGQQETQYF. The V gene is TRBV7-6, the J gene TRBJ2-5, with D perhaps TRBD1 or TRBD2 (6 bases each). Germline CDR1 and CDR2: SGHVS and FNYEAQ. This CDR3 has 16 amino acids. V gave up 6 bases and J gave up 2 bases, with 19 bases separating them.

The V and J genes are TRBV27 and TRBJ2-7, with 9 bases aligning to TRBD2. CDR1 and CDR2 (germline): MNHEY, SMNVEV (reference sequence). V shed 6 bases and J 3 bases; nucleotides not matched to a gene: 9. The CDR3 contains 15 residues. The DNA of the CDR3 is TGTGCCAGCAGGAACTACGGGACTAGCAACTACGAGCAGTACTTC. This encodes CASRNYGTSNYEQYF.

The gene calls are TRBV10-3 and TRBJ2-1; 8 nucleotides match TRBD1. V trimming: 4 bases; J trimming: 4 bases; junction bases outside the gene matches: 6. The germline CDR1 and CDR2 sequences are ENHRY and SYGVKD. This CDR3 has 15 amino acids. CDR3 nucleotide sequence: TGTGCCATCAGTGCTGGGACAGGCCTTTACAATGAGCAGTTCTTC. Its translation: CAISAGTGLYNEQFF.

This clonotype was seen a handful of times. The CDR3 nucleotides read TGTGCCACCAGTGATGGGATCGAGGGGAACATTCAGTACTTC. It yields the protein CATSDGIEGNIQYF. The chain uses TRBV24-1 and TRBJ2-4, with D perhaps TRBD1 or TRBD2 (5 bases each). This CDR3 has 14 amino acids. The V and J ends lost 3 bases and 7 bases respectively, with 12 bases between them. Germline V gene sequence: CDR1 KGHDR, CDR2 SFDVKD.

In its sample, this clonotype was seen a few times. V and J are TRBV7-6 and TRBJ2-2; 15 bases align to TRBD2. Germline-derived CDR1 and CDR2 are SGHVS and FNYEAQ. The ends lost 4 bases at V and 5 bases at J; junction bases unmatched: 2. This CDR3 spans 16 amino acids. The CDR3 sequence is CASSYGTSGRTGELFF. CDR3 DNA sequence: TGTGCCAGCAGCTATGGGACTAGCGGGAGGACCGGGGAGCTGTTTTTT.

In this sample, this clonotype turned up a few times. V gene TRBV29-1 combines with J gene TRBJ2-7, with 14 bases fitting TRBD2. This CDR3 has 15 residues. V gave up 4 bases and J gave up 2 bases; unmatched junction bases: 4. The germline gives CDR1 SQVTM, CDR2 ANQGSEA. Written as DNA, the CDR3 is TGCAGCGTTGTGGGACTAGCGGGAGTCGCCTACGAGCAGTACTTC. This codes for CSVVGLAGVAYEQYF.

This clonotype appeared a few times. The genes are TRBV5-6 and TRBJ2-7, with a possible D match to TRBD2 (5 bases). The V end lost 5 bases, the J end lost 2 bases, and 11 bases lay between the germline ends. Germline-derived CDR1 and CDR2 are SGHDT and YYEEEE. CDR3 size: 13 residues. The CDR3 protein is CASRRDGTYEQYF. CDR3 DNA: TGTGCCAGCAGACGTGACGGGACCTACGAGCAGTACTTC. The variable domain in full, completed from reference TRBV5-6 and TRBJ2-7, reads DAGVTQSPTHLIKTRGQQVTLRCSPKSGHDTVSWYQQALGQGPQFIFQYYEEEERQRGNFPDRFSGHQFPNYSSELNVNALLLGDSALYLCASRRDGTYEQYFGPGTRLTVT.

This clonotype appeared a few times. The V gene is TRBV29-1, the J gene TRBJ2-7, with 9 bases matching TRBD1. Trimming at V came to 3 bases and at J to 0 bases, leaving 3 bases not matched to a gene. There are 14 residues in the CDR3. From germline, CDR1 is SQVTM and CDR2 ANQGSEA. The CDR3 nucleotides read TGCAGCGTTGAGGAGACAGGGGGCTCCTACGAGCAGTACTTC. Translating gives CSVEETGGSYEQYF.

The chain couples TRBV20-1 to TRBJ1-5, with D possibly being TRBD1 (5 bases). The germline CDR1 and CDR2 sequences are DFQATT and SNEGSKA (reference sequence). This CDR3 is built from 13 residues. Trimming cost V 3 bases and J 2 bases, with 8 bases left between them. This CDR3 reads CSASIQGNQPQHF. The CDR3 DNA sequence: TGCAGTGCTAGTATACAGGGCAATCAGCCCCAGCATTTT.

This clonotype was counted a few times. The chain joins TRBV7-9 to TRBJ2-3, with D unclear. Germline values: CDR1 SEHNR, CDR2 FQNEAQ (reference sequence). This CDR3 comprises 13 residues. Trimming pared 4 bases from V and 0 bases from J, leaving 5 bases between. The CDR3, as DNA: TGTGCCAGCAGCTCAGCAAGCACAGATACGCAGTATTTT. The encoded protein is CASSSASTDTQYF.

CDR3 bases: TGTGCCAGCAGCCGACCCGGACTAGCGCGATTTAATGAGCAGTTCTTC. Its translation: CASSRPGLARFNEQFF. This sequence joins TRBV14 and TRBJ2-1; 9 bases line up with TRBD2. The CDR3 length is 16 residues. V lost 4 bases, J lost 7 bases, and 11 bases stayed unmatched. CDR1 and CDR2 from the germline V gene are SGHDN and FVKESK. Looking up the rest from reference TRBV14 and TRBJ2-1 gives the full variable domain: EAGVTQFPSHSVIEKGQTVTLRCDPISGHDNLYWYRRVMGKEIKFLLHFVKESKQDESGMPNNRFLAERTGGTYSTLKVQPAELEDSGVYFCASSRPGLARFNEQFFGPGTRLTVL.

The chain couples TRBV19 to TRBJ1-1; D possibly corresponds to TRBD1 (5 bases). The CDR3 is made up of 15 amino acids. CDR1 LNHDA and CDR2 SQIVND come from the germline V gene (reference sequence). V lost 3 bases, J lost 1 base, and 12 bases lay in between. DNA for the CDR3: TGTGCCAGTAGTATTTCTGGGACGGCGAACACTGAAGCTTTCTTT. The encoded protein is CASSISGTANTEAFF.

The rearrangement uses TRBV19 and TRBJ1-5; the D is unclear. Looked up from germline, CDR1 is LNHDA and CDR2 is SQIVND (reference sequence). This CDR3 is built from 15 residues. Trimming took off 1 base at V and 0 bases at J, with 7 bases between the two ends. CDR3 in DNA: TGTGCCAGTAGTATAGTGGGCAATAGCAATCAGCCCCAGCATTTT. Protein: CASSIVGNSNQPQHF.

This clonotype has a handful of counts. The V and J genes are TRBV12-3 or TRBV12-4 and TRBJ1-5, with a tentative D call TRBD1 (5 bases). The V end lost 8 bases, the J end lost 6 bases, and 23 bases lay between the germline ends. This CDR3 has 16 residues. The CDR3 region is CASRYGGEALLQPQHF. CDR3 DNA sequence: TGTGCCAGCCGATACGGGGGGGAGGCGTTGCTTCAGCCCCAGCATTTT.

The CDR3 region has the DNA TGTGCCAGCACAGAGAGCACTAACTATGGCTACACCTTC. Amino acid sequence: CASTESTNYGYTF. J is TRBJ1-2 and V is TRBV6-5; no firm D call. Trimming took off 7 bases at V and 0 bases at J, with 9 bases between the two ends. Per germline, CDR1 MNHEY and CDR2 SVGAGI. This CDR3 contains 13 residues.

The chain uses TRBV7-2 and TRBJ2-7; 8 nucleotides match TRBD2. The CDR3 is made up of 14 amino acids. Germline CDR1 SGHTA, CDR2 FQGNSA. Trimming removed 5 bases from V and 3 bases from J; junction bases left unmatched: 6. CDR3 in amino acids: CASSVSGSIYEQYF. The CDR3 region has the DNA TGTGCCAGCAGCGTCAGCGGGAGTATCTACGAGCAGTACTTC.

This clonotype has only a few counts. The CDR3 DNA sequence: TGCGCCAGCAGCCAAGTGGTAGGGGTCGGGTACGAGCAGTACTTC. Translation gives CASSQVVGVGYEQYF. This sequence joins TRBV4-3 and TRBJ2-7; TRBD1 is a possible D gene (5 bases). Trimming pared 1 base from V and 4 bases from J, leaving 14 bases between. CDR1 and CDR2 (germline): LGHNA, YSLEER. The CDR3 has 15 residues.

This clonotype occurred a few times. The CDR3 loop is CASNRTDIDTEAFF. CDR3 DNA sequence: TGTGCCAGCAACAGGACAGACATTGACACTGAAGCTTTCTTT. The chain links TRBV6-4 to TRBJ1-1, with D perhaps TRBD1 (6 bases). The germline CDR1 and CDR2 sequences are MRHNA and SNTAGT. The CDR3 covers 14 residues. Trimming cost V 7 bases and J 3 bases, with 15 bases left between them.

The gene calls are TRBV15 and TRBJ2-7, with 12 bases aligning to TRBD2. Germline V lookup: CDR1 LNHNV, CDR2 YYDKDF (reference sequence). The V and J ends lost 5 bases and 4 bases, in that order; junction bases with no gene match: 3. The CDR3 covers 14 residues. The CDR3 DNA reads TGTGCCACCAGCCTAGCGGGGGGGATTTACGAGCAGTACTTC. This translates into CATSLAGGIYEQYF.

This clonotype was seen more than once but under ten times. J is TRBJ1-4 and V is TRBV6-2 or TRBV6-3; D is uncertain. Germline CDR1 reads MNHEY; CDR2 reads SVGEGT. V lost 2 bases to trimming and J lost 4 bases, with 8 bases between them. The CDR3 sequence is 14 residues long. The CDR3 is CASSYAPRNEKLFF. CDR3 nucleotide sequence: TGTGCCAGCAGTTACGCACCGCGTAATGAAAAACTGTTTTTT.

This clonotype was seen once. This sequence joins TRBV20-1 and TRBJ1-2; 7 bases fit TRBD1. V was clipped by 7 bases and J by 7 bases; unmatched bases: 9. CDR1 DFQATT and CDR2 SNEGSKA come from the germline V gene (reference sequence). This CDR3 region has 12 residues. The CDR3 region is CSGLTGPSGYTF. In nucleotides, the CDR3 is TGCAGTGGACTGACAGGGCCAAGTGGCTACACCTTC.

Written as DNA, the CDR3 is TGTGCCACCAGTATCGGGCGGGGGTCCTACGAGCAGTACTTC. It yields the protein CATSIGRGSYEQYF. This chain joins TRBV24-1 and TRBJ2-7, with 7 positions matching TRBD2. The CDR3 runs to 14 residues. With 6 bases clipped from V and 1 base from J, the junction kept 5 bases outside the gene matches. Per the germline V gene, CDR1 is KGHDR and CDR2 is SFDVKD.

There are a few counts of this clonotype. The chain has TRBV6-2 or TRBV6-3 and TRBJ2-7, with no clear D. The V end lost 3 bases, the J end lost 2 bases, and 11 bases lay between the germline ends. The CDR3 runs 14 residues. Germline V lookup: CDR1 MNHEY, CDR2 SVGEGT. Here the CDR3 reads CASSYIGFAYEQYF. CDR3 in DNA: TGTGCCAGCAGTTATATCGGGTTCGCCTACGAGCAGTACTTC.

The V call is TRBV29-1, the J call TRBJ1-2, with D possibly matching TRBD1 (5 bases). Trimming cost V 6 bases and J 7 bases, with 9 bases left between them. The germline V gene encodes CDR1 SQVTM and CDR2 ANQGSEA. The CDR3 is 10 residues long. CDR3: CSVGTGGYTF. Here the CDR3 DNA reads TGCAGCGTAGGGACCGGTGGCTACACCTTC.